This T cell receptor (beta chain) emerged from a study of T cell changes during pregnancy in multiple sclerosis (dated by TCRdb to between 2018 and 2021). With respect to the entire study: The study examined how the T cell repertoire changed over the course of pregnancy in women with multiple sclerosis.

The germline V gene (reference sequence) yields MNHNY for CDR1 and SVGAGI for CDR2. Trimming at the junction amounts to 10 bases on V and 1 base on J, and the germline ends lie 13 bases apart. CDR3 length: 14 amino acids, cysteine to phenylalanine. Solely the CDR3 DNA is kept, with 42 bases framed from the first base. A remark on this clone: The antigen this receptor binds is unknown. No base qualities exist here, and no much larger clone lies one base off it.

Preparation of the library involved the immunoSEQ multiplex PCR assay. Not all clones reach the TCRdb copy of this immuneACCESS table, which keeps in-frame sequences only. Checked studies attribute under half of the gap to unresolved V genes and leave the rest unexplained. The sample contains roughly 72,000 clones, 89% of them found a single time. The top ten clones comprise roughly 1% of the sample. The sample here was peripheral blood, taken in the first trimester of pregnancy. This sequence was found in a female donor in good health, enrolled as a control in a pregnancy study. Here the chain combines TRBV6-6 and TRBJ2-2; a weak D assignment points to TRBD1 (6 bases agree). The CDR3 loop reads CATFLQGNTGELFF. The sequenced DNA: TGTGCCACCTTCCTACAGGGGAACACCGGGGAGCTGTTTTTT.